Sequencing of this T cell receptor beta chain was carried out in a study of shared clonotypes between healthy human individuals. Findings and caveats of the study: As a rule, naive subsets had a larger estimated richness than memory subsets. Sampling included only blood; tissue repertoires likely differ.

For this clone: Its cognate antigen is unknown.

The CDR3 has 17 amino acids. The V gene's germline CDR1 is SGHNT and CDR2 YYREEE (reference sequence). Trimming cost V 4 bases and J 6 bases; bases outside gene matches: 7. There were only Caucasian adults among the donors, and all lived in Nashville, Tennessee. Deep-level settings were used for running the assay. Sequencing used immunoSEQ multiplex PCR; TCRdb keeps in-frame clones, though not all of them. This table holds over 2 million clones, less than 95% found once. Specimen: naive CD4+ T cells from PBMCs. Documented subset: CD45RA+ positively selected. The chain links TRBV5-4 to TRBJ2-1; TRBD2 matches 16 bases. The receptor's source is a man between 18 and 29 years old in good health. Some clones in this sample may be carry-over from other donors' samples. CDR3 bases: TGTGCCAGCAGCCAGGGACTAGCGGGAGGGTTCGTCAATGAGCAGTTCTTC. Protein product: CASSQGLAGGFVNEQFF.